A single sample gave rise to the 18 T cell receptor beta chains below, sequenced in a study of blood T cells in healthy people across ages. For the second PCR, which ran for about 7 to 11 cycles, a sample-barcoded 5' primer and a J-beta primer mix were used. MiXCR, applied by TCRdb to the 5' RACE reads, yields one record per CDR3 protein. The data hold some 940,000 distinct CDR3 sequences, with about 28% observed a single time. These same records also appear under a second study, on T cells of mothers and their children.

Sequenced material: blood. These receptors originate from a woman in her 40s in good health.

This clonotype was counted only a few times. The chain recombines TRBV7-8 with TRBJ1-5; D might be TRBD1 (6 bases). The CDR3 extends over 15 amino acids. V was trimmed by 4 bases and J by 0 bases, leaving 10 bases between them. Germline lookup yields CDR1 SGHVS and CDR2 FQNEAQ. As DNA, the CDR3 is TGTGCCAGCAGCTCGAACAGGGCTAGCAATCAGCCCCAGCATTTT. Its translation: CASSSNRASNQPQHF.

This clonotype was seen more than once but under ten times. The chain employs TRBV5-4 and TRBJ1-3; the match to TRBD1 covers 8 bases. This CDR3 contains 15 residues. CDR1 is SGHNT and CDR2 is YYREEE in the germline V gene (reference sequence). V was pared by 3 bases and J by 4 bases, with 6 bases of the junction left unmatched. CDR3 region: CASSWGQASGNTIYF. CDR3 DNA: TGTGCCAGCAGCTGGGGACAGGCGTCGGGAAACACCATATATTTT.

In this sample, this clonotype turned up many times. The rearrangement uses TRBV20-1 and TRBJ2-4; D is tentatively TRBD1 or TRBD2 (5 bases each). CDR3 size: 12 residues. In germline, CDR1 is DFQATT, CDR2 SNEGSKA (reference sequence). Trimming took off 7 bases at V and 9 bases at J, with 16 bases between the two ends. The CDR3 region is CSVPGLGGIQYF. The CDR3 region has the DNA TGCAGTGTCCCCGGACTTGGGGGCATTCAGTACTTC.

This clonotype has only a few counts. This sequence joins TRBV7-3 and TRBJ2-7; 9 bases map to TRBD1. CDR1 SGHTA and CDR2 FQGTGA come from the germline V gene. The J segment lost 5 bases and the V segment lost 5 bases, leaving 4 bases of the junction unmatched. The CDR3 length is 13 residues. CDR3 in amino acids: CASSIQGAHEQYF. The CDR3 nucleotides read TGTGCCAGCAGCATACAGGGGGCCCACGAGCAGTACTTC.

This clonotype was counted between two and nine times. Given a much more abundant clone one base away, this may be a read error. The chain combines TRBV2 with TRBJ2-7, with TRBD2 matching 9 bases. The tail of the sequence fits TRBJ2-5 better, so the J call may be wrong. The CDR3 spans 17 residues. Germline CDR1 SNHLY, CDR2 FYNNEI. Written as DNA, the CDR3 is TGTGCCAGCGGAGGGGGGCCCCTAGCGGGAATACAAGAGACCCAGTACTTC. It is translated as CASGGGPLAGIQETQYF.

CDR3 region: CAWSVLPPGEQYF. The CDR3 DNA sequence: TGTGCCTGGAGTGTACTACCCCCGGGCGAGCAGTACTTC. The rearrangement uses TRBV30 and TRBJ2-5; D unclear. The DNA end is a closer match to TRBJ2-7, so the J assignment may be wrong. Looked up from germline, CDR1 is GTSNPN and CDR2 is SVGIG (reference sequence). CDR3 size: 13 residues.

This sequence joins TRBV6-1 and TRBJ2-3; no clear D gene. In germline, CDR1 is MNHNS, CDR2 SASEGT. V was shortened by 0 bases and J by 4 bases, with 17 bases between the two germline ends. This CDR3 is built from 17 residues. CDR3 residues: CASSEAPTGPAADTQYF. The CDR3 bases are TGTGCCAGCAGTGAAGCCCCGACCGGACCCGCGGCAGATACGCAGTATTTT.

V is TRBV24-1 and J is TRBJ2-4; D tentatively reads TRBD1 or TRBD2 (5 bases each). In germline, CDR1 is KGHDR, CDR2 SFDVKD. The CDR3 runs to 17 residues. Trimming left V 4 bases short and J 0 bases short, with 15 bases between. The CDR3 here is CATSEIGTLLAKNIQYF. The CDR3 bases are TGTGCCACCAGTGAAATCGGGACCCTCTTAGCCAAAAACATTCAGTACTTC.

The V call is TRBV29-1, the J call TRBJ2-5; TRBD2 agrees at 9 bases. The end of the DNA aligns better with TRBJ2-7, so the J call may be wrong. Looked up from germline, CDR1 is SQVTM and CDR2 is ANQGSEA. This CDR3 spans 15 amino acids. The CDR3 is CSVVATSGAFYEQYF. For the CDR3, the DNA is TGCAGCGTTGTGGCGACTAGCGGTGCTTTTTACGAGCAGTACTTC.

V and J are TRBV4-1 and TRBJ2-7; the D call may be TRBD1 or TRBD2 (5 bases each). The germline gives CDR1 MGHRA, CDR2 YSYEKL. V lost 3 bases and J 4 bases, leaving 16 bases between the germline ends. This CDR3 contains 15 residues. DNA of the CDR3: TGCGCCAGCAGCCAGGGACGGGTTGGTGGGTACGAGCAGTACTTC. Residues: CASSQGRVGGYEQYF.

In its sample, this clonotype was seen many times. This chain joins TRBV12-3 or TRBV12-4 and TRBJ1-1, with 8 bases that match TRBD1. CDR3 length: 16 residues. V lost 2 bases and J lost 0; bases outside the gene matches: 5. CDR3 loop: CASSLRTGRVNTEAFF. As DNA, the CDR3 is TGTGCCAGCAGTTTAAGGACAGGGCGGGTGAACACTGAAGCTTTCTTT.

Here the CDR3 reads CSVAWRGGPGELFF. The CDR3 DNA reads TGCAGCGTCGCATGGCGGGGGGGCCCCGGGGAGCTGTTTTTT. The V call is TRBV29-1, the J call TRBJ1-4; 9 nucleotides agree with TRBD2. TRBJ2-2 matches the DNA end more closely, so the J call is doubtful. CDR1 and CDR2 from the germline V gene are SQVTM and ANQGSEA. The CDR3 consists of 14 residues.

This clonotype was found many times. The chain is built from TRBV4-1 and TRBJ1-6; possibly TRBD1 for D (5 bases). The CDR3 contains 15 residues. V lost 1 base to trimming and J lost 9 bases, with 13 bases between them. CDR1 is MGHRA, CDR2 YSYEKL, per germline. CDR3 sequence: CASSQGQGTVSPLHF. The CDR3 DNA follows: TGCGCCAGCAGCCAAGGGCAGGGTACAGTTTCACCCCTCCACTTT.

The rearrangement joins TRBV7-9 to TRBJ2-1; 8 bases align to TRBD2. The CDR3 contains 13 residues. V gave up 5 bases and J gave up 11 bases; unmatched junction bases: 8. Per germline, CDR1 SEHNR and CDR2 FQNEAQ (reference sequence). The CDR3 region has the DNA TGTGCCAGCAGCCGACTAGCGTGGGGTAAGCAGTTCTTC. Translating gives CASSRLAWGKQFF.

V usage is TRBV19 and J usage is TRBJ1-5; D unclear. The V and J ends lost 1 base and 3 bases respectively, with 4 bases between them. Germline assignment: CDR1 LNHDA and CDR2 SQIVND (reference sequence). This CDR3 is 13 amino acids long. The CDR3, as DNA: TGTGCCAGTAGTATAGGAGTCAATCAGCCCCAGCATTTT. Translation gives CASSIGVNQPQHF.

The J gene is TRBJ1-2, the V gene TRBV2; TRBD1 matches at 9 bases. The trim removed 6 bases at V and 4 bases at J, leaving 12 bases unmatched. CDR1 and CDR2 from the germline V gene are SNHLY and FYNNEI. The CDR3 is 16 residues long. For the CDR3, the DNA is TGTGCCAGCAGATTCGGGGACAGGGCGAGCTCCTATGGCTACACCTTC. This sequence encodes CASRFGDRASSYGYTF.

There are a few counts of this clonotype. This chain connects TRBV28 to TRBJ2-3; possibly TRBD1 for D (6 bases). Germline V CDR1 and CDR2: MDHEN, SYDVKM. The CDR3 contains 17 residues. The V end lost 3 bases, the J end lost 2 bases, and 18 bases lay between the germline ends. CDR3 sequence (DNA): TGTGCCAGCAGTTTCCTGGGGGCAGGGCGAAACACAGATACGCAGTATTTT. This encodes CASSFLGAGRNTDTQYF.

This clonotype has at least ten counts. V usage is TRBV12-3 or TRBV12-4 and J usage is TRBJ2-1, with D perhaps given as TRBD1 or TRBD2 (5 bases each). The CDR3 loop spans 13 amino acids. The V end lost 7 bases, the J end lost 7 bases, and 14 bases lay between the germline ends. This CDR3 is CASTKLGVNEQFF. CDR3 sequence (DNA): TGTGCCAGCACCAAACTGGGGGTGAATGAGCAGTTCTTC.